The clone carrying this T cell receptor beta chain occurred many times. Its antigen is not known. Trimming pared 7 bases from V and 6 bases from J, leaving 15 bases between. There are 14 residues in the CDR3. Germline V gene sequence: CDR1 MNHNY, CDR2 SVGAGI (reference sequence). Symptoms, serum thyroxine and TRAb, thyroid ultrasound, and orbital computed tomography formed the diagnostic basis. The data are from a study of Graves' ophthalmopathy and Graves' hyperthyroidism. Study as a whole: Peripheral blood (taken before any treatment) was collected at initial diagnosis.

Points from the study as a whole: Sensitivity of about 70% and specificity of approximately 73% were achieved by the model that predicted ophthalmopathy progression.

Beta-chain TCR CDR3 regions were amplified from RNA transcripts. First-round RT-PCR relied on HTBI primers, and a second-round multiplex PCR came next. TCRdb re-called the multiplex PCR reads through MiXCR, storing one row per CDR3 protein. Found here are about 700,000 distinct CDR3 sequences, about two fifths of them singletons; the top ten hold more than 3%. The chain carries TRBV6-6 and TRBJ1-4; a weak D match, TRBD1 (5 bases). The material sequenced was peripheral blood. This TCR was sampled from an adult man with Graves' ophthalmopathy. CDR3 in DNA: TGTGCCAGCATGAAGGGACGGGAGGATGAAAAACTGTTTTTT. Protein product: CASMKGREDEKLFF.